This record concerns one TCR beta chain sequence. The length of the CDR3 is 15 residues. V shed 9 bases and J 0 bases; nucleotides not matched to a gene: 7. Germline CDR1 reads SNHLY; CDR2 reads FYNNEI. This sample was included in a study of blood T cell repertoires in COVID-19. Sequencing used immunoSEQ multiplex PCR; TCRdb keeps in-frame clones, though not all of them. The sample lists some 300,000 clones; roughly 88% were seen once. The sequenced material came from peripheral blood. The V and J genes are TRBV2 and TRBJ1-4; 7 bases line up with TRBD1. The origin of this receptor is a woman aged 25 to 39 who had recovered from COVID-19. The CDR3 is CASRYRGTTNEKLFF. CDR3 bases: TGTGCCAGTCGATACAGGGGAACAACTAATGAAAAACTGTTTTTT.